This T cell receptor beta chain appears in the sequencing data of a study of T-cell reconstitution after alpha-beta-depleted transplantation in children. Molecular barcoding with unique molecular identifiers was used for the TCRbeta library. Using its own MiXCR run on the PCR reads, TCRdb lists one record per CDR3 protein. The data hold 200,000 to 250,000 distinct CDR3 sequences, with about 8.2% observed a single time. Study outcomes and limitations: At the one-year point after transplant, T-cell counts and TCRbeta diversity were found to come mostly from T cells that had been newly produced. At around two months after transplant, the alpha-beta T cells were reportedly derived from several hundred expanded clones that came from non-depleted graft cells.

This clonotype was counted at least ten times. Its cognate antigen is unknown. This receptor was identified in a male patient aged 2-10 years who had a stem cell transplant for acute myeloid leukemia, so the T cells may come from the graft donor. Sequences were derived from PBMCs, mostly from graft donor cells, sampled 360 days after TCRalphabeta/CD19-depleted stem cell transplant.

CDR3 bases: TGTGCCAGCAGCTTAGAAGGGACAGGGTCCTACAATGAGCAGTTCTTC. Encoded protein: CASSLEGTGSYNEQFF. The chain couples TRBV7-2 to TRBJ2-1; 9 positions agree with TRBD1. The germline V gene encodes CDR1 SGHTA and CDR2 FQGNSA. The CDR3 has 16 residues. Germline trimming cut 1 base from V and 1 base from J; bases unmatched to any gene: 2.